This TCR beta chain was found in a study of cytomegalovirus exposure and HLA in healthy donors. Background on the study: Earlier findings included roughly 100 million unique TCR beta sequences obtained from 170 million or so T cells. General study findings and limits: Excluded: some indistinguishable V segments such as TRBV6-2 and TRBV6-3. According to a later analysis, donors in an Asian-associated ancestry cluster reportedly had fewer N-insertions than the roughly 630-donor mean. The likely origin of a cluster of highly shared sequence variants was a sequencing artifact.

Vbeta (60) and Jbeta (13) primers were used in the PCR. Clones were read by immunoSEQ multiplex PCR, and TCRdb kept only the in-frame ones, dropping some. This repertoire includes 150,000 or so clones. Comment on this clone: Its antigen is not identified.

Trimming removed 5 bases from V and 4 bases from J, with 9 bases in between. Germline V gives CDR1 SNHLY, CDR2 FYNNEI. The CDR3 extends over 13 amino acids. The V call is TRBV2, the J call TRBJ1-5; weak D call: TRBD1 (6 bases). The clonotype originates from a woman aged 45-65 years in good health and CMV-seronegative. Sequencing was done on a sample of PBMCs. DNA of the CDR3: TGTGCCAGCAGTAACAGGGTAAATCAGCCCCAGCATTTT. It translates to CASSNRVNQPQHF.